This TCR beta chain was captured by sequencing in a study of blood T cell repertoires in COVID-19. On the study more broadly: Specimens from acute and convalescent COVID-19 originated in the United States, Italy and Spain. T cells, B-cell-depleted T cells, or PBMCs provided the cDNA or gDNA that served as material.

Assay used: immunoSEQ multiplex PCR; TCRdb lists only in-frame clones, some missing. The repertoire includes about 220,000 clones, approximately 90% of them detected once, and around 0.7% sits in the top ten. Trimming pared 2 bases from V and 7 bases from J, leaving 6 bases between. The CDR3 has 13 residues. The clonotype comes from a man aged 35 to 55 with acute or convalescent COVID-19. Input material: peripheral blood. The chain combines TRBV12-3 or TRBV12-4 with TRBJ1-6; D is unresolved. DNA of the CDR3: TGTGCCAGCAGTTTACGCGCAAATTCACCCCTCCACTTT. Translation gives CASSLRANSPLHF.